The subject of this entry is one T cell receptor (beta chain). Its specificity is unknown. The sample comes from a study of cytomegalovirus exposure and HLA in healthy donors. Findings and caveats of the study: Compared with the approximately 680-donor mean, an Asian-associated ancestry cluster reportedly had fewer N-insertions, according to a later analysis.

CDR1 is SGHRS and CDR2 is YFSETQ in the germline V gene. J was trimmed by 10 bases and V by 4 bases; bases with no gene match: 10. CDR3 length: 14 residues. 60 Vbeta and 13 Jbeta primers were used in PCR. Clones were read by immunoSEQ multiplex PCR, and TCRdb kept only the in-frame ones, dropping some. This table holds approximately 130,000 clones, roughly 80% found once. This chain connects TRBV5-1 to TRBJ1-2; 10 bases are a match to TRBD1. The sequence came from a man in his thirties or forties in good health and CMV-seronegative. What was sequenced was PBMCs. For the CDR3, the DNA is TGCGCCAGCAGCCGTCGGGGACAGGGGACCGACTACACCTTC. Protein sequence: CASSRRGQGTDYTF.